The table lists the clone carrying this T cell receptor beta chain with many counts. What it binds is not known. The data are from a study of T-cell reconstitution after alpha-beta-depleted transplantation in children. Researchers prepared the TCRbeta library using unique molecular identifiers, the study reports. TCRdb re-derived calls from the PCR reads in MiXCR, one entry per CDR3 protein. The repertoire includes about 200,000 distinct CDR3 sequences, about 7% of them detected once, and just over 5.5% sits in the top ten. Study results and caveats: Once a year had passed after transplant, T-cell counts and diversity came mostly from newly produced T cells. Two months or so post-transplant, alpha-beta T cells reportedly derived from several hundred expanded graft clones. Day-60 TCRbeta diversity that was high in some patients was derived from surviving recipient T cells and thymic progenitors.

The CDR3 has 11 residues. V was cut by 6 bases and J by 6 bases, with 7 bases left in between. Germline V gene lookup returns CDR1 MNHNS and CDR2 SASEGT. This TCR was sampled from a boy between 2 and 10 years old with acute lymphoblastic leukemia, due to receive a stem cell transplant. This specimen was PBMCs, taken before TCRalphabeta/CD19-depleted stem cell transplant. The rearrangement links TRBV6-1 to TRBJ2-3; D not resolved. The CDR3 protein is CASRLGDTQYF. The CDR3 DNA reads TGTGCCAGCAGGTTAGGGGATACGCAGTATTTT.